The next 12 T cell receptor beta chains were all read from a single sample in a study of T cell repertoires in cytomegalovirus infection. TCRdb itself ran the reads through MiXCR, one entry per CDR3 protein. The data show 90,000 to 120,000 distinct CDR3 sequences, more than 20% seen once. Sequencing was carried out using CD8+ T cells from PBMCs. All receptors come from a human donor in good health (CMV status not recorded). Some clones in this sample may be carry-over from other donors' samples.

This clonotype was seen only once. The chain recombines TRBV12-3 or TRBV12-4 with TRBJ2-3; 8 bases are a match to TRBD2. This CDR3 spans 14 amino acids. J gave up 1 base and V 7 bases, and 4 bases lay outside the gene matches. The CDR3 sequence: CASKKAGGTDTQYF. In DNA form, the CDR3 reads TGTGCCAGCAAAAAAGCGGGGGGCACAGATACGCAGTATTTT.

The rearrangement links TRBV4-3 to TRBJ2-7; D gene uncertain. Trimming removed 0 bases at V and 5 bases at J, with 11 bases between. CDR1 and CDR2 (germline): LGHNA, YSLEER. The CDR3 length is 14 residues. CDR3 DNA sequence: TGCGCCAGCAGCCAAGATAGGGCCTTCCACGAGCAGTACTTC. Amino acids: CASSQDRAFHEQYF.

This clonotype was seen ten or more times. V and J are TRBV7-3 and TRBJ2-3; D unclear. The germline V gene has CDR1 SGHTA and CDR2 FQGTGA. This CDR3 has 12 amino acids. V dropped 2 bases and J dropped 4 bases, with 4 bases sitting between them. CDR3 coding DNA: TGTGCCAGCAGCTTAGACGCAGATACGCAGTATTTT. This encodes CASSLDADTQYF.

This clonotype showed up just a few times. The rearrangement joins TRBV5-1 to TRBJ2-6, with D maybe TRBD1 (5 bases). Germline V gives CDR1 SGHRS, CDR2 YFSETQ. The CDR3 sequence is 16 residues long. V lost 4 bases, J lost 4 bases, and 15 bases lay in between. CDR3 bases: TGCGCCAGCAGCGGGTCCCAGGGTACCGGGGCCAACGTCCTGACTTTC. Protein product: CASSGSQGTGANVLTF. The full variable domain, rest sourced from reference TRBV5-1 and TRBJ2-6, is KAGVTQTPRYLIKTRGQQVTLSCSPISGHRSVSWYQQTPGQGLQFLFEYFSETQRNKGNFPGRFSGRQFSNSRSEMNVSTLELGDSALYLCASSGSQGTGANVLTFGAGSRLTVL.

The rearrangement joins TRBV28 to TRBJ1-6; 8 nucleotides match TRBD1. Germline V lookup: CDR1 MDHEN, CDR2 SYDVKM. This CDR3 contains 15 residues. After removal of 1 base from V and 7 bases from J, the junction contained 3 bases not matched to a gene. This chain's CDR3 is CASSLSQGANSPLHF. Here the CDR3 DNA reads TGTGCCAGCAGTTTATCGCAGGGGGCCAATTCACCCCTCCACTTT.

The chain carries TRBV19 and TRBJ2-7; the D is unclear. The CDR3 is 12 residues long. Per the germline V gene, CDR1 is LNHDA and CDR2 is SQIVND (reference sequence). The V gene lost 4 bases and the J gene lost 0 bases, with 4 bases spanning the gap. Here the CDR3 reads CASSNPSYEQYF. CDR3 sequence (DNA): TGTGCCAGTAGTAATCCCTCCTACGAGCAGTACTTC.

The chain uses TRBV4-3 and TRBJ2-5, with D perhaps TRBD1 (6 bases). Germline lookup yields CDR1 LGHNA and CDR2 YSLEER. The CDR3 extends over 16 amino acids. The V end was cut by 1 base, the J end by 5 bases, with 17 bases between. CDR3 loop: CASSQGTADNRETQYF. The CDR3 DNA sequence: TGCGCCAGCAGCCAAGGGACAGCCGACAACCGTGAGACCCAGTACTTC.

J is TRBJ2-5 and V is TRBV28; D possibly corresponds to TRBD2 (5 bases). There are 11 residues in the CDR3. The V gene's germline CDR1 is MDHEN and CDR2 SYDVKM. V shed 2 bases and J shed 10 bases, with 8 bases lying between them. The CDR3 nucleotides are TGTGCCAGCAGTTTAGAGGGAGACCAGTACTTC. Its protein is CASSLEGDQYF. Based on the CDR3 plus reference TRBV28 and TRBJ2-5, the full variable domain is DVKVTQSSRYLVKRTGEKVFLECVQDMDHENMFWYRQDPGLGLRLIYFSYDVKMKEKGDIPEGYSVSREKKERFSLILESASTNQTSMYLCASSLEGDQYFGPGTRLLVL.

This rearrangement joins TRBV4-3 to TRBJ2-7, with 9 bases that match TRBD2. The V gene's germline CDR1 is LGHNA and CDR2 YSLEER. CDR3 length equals 15 residues. After removal of 2 bases from V and 2 bases from J, the junction contained 4 bases not matched to a gene. CDR3 in amino acids: CASSQLAGTPYEQYF. The CDR3 nucleotides are TGCGCCAGCAGCCAACTAGCGGGGACCCCCTACGAGCAGTACTTC.

This clonotype was detected a few times. This chain links TRBV6-5 with TRBJ1-1; no clear D. This CDR3 is built from 14 residues. Germline V gives CDR1 MNHEY, CDR2 SVGAGI. Trimming cost V 2 bases and J 5 bases, with 12 bases left between them. This CDR3 is CASSYGGILTEAFF. The DNA of the CDR3 is TGTGCCAGCAGTTACGGCGGGATTCTTACTGAAGCTTTCTTT.

This clonotype turned up a few times. V gene TRBV10-3 combines with J gene TRBJ2-7; D remains unclear. Germline CDR1 reads ENHRY; CDR2 reads SYGVKD. The CDR3 is 15 residues long. V gave up 11 bases and J gave up 5 bases, with 25 bases separating them. CDR3 protein: CASSSQDGYLDEQYF. CDR3 coding DNA: TGTGCCTCATCGAGTCAGGACGGATACTTAGACGAGCAGTACTTC.

This clonotype is medium-sized (0.01 to 0.1%) within its sample. V usage is TRBV30 and J usage is TRBJ1-2, with D possibly matching TRBD1 (6 bases). This CDR3 has 13 residues. Looked up from germline, CDR1 is GTSNPN and CDR2 is SVGIG (reference sequence). V was shortened by 2 bases and J by 2 bases, with 9 bases between the two germline ends. CDR3 nucleotides: TGTGCCTGGAGTACCACAGGGAACTATGGCTACACCTTC. Translation gives CAWSTTGNYGYTF. The full variable domain, rest sourced from reference TRBV30 and TRBJ1-2, is SQTIHQWPATLVQPVGSPLSLECTVEGTSNPNLYWYRQAAGRGLQLLFYSVGIGQISSEVPQNLSASRPQDRQFILSSKKLLLSDSGFYLCAWSTTGNYGYTFGSGTRLTVV.